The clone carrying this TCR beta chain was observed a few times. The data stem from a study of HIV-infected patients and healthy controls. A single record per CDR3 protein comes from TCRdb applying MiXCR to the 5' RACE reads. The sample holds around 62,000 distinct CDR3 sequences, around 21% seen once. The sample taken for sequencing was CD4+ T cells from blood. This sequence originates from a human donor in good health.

The CDR3, as DNA: TGTGCCAGCAGCGTAGGTTCGGGGACCGGGGAAAAACTGTTTTTT. Protein product: CASSVGSGTGEKLFF. The V call is TRBV9, the J call TRBJ1-4, with D possibly being TRBD1 (5 bases). V lost 0 bases and J 8 bases, leaving 14 bases between the germline ends. The CDR3 runs 15 residues. Germline-derived CDR1 and CDR2 are SGDLS and YYNGEE.